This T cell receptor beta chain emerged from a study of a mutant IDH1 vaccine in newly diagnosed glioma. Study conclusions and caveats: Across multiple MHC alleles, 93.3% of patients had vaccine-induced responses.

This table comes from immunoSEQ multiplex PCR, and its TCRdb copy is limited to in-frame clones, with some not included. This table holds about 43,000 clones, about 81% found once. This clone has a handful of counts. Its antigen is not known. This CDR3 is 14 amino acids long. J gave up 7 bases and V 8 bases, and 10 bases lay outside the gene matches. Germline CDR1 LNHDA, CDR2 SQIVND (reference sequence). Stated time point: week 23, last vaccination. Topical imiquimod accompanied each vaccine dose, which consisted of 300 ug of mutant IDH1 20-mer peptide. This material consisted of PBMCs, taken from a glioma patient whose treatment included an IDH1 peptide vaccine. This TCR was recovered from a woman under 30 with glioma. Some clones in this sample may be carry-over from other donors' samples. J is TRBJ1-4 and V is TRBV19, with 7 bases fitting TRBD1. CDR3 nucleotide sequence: TGTGCCAGTTACCGGGGACAGAGGGGTGAAAAACTGTTTTTT. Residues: CASYRGQRGEKLFF.